Sequencing of this TCR beta chain was carried out in a study of T cell changes during pregnancy in multiple sclerosis. Libraries were prepared by immunoSEQ multiplex PCR; TCRdb keeps only in-frame clonotypes and omits some of them. The repertoire holds tens of thousands of clones, with about 92% as singletons. The CDR3 spans 13 residues. V dropped 5 bases and J dropped 3 bases, with 10 bases sitting between them. Germline V gives CDR1 SEHNR, CDR2 FQNEAQ (reference sequence). The chain uses TRBV7-9 and TRBJ2-5, with D tentatively TRBD1 (6 bases). The material sequenced was peripheral blood, taken in the second trimester of pregnancy. This clonotype was sampled from a female donor with multiple sclerosis, enrolled in a pregnancy study. CDR3 loop: CASSPRTEETQYF. The CDR3 nucleotides read TGTGCCAGCAGCCCCCGGACAGAAGAGACCCAGTACTTC.